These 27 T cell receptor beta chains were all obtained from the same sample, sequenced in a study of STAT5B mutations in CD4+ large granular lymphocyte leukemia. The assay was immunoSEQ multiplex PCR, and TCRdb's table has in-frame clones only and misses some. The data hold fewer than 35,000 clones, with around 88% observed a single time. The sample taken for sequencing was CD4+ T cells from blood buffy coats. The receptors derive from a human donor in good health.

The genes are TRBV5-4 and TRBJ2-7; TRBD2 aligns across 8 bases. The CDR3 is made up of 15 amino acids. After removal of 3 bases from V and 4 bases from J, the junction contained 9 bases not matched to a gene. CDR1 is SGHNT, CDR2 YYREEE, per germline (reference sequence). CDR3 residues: CASSSGGGFFYEQYF. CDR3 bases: TGTGCCAGCAGCTCCGGGGGGGGTTTCTTTTACGAGCAGTACTTC.

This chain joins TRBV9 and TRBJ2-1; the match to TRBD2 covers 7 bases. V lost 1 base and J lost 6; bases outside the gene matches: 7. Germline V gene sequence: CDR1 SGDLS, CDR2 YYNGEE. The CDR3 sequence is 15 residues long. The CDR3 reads CASSVRSRGVNEQFF. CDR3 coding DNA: TGTGCCAGCAGCGTAAGGTCTCGGGGGGTCAATGAGCAGTTCTTC. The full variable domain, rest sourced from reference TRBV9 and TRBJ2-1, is DSGVTQTPKHLITATGQRVTLRCSPRSGDLSVYWYQQSLDQGLQFLIQYYNGEERAKGNILERFSAQQFPDLHSELNLSSLELGDSALYFCASSVRSRGVNEQFFGPGTRLTVL.

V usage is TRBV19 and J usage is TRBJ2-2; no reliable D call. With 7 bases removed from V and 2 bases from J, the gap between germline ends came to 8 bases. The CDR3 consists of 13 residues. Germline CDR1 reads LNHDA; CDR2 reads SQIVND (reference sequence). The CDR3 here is CASTVGNTGELFF. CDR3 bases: TGTGCCAGTACTGTAGGAAACACCGGGGAGCTGTTTTTT.

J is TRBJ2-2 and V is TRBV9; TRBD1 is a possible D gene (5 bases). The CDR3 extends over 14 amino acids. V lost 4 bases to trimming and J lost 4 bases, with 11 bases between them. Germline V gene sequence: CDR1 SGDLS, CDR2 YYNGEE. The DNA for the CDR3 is TGTGCCAGCAGCCAAAAAGGGGCCACCGGGGAGCTGTTTTTT. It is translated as CASSQKGATGELFF.

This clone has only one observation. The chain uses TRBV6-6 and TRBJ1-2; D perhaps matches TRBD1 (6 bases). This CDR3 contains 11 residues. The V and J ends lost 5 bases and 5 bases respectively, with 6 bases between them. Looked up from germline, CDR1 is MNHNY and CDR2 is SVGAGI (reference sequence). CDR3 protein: CASSQGYGYTF. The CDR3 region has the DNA TGTGCCAGCAGTCAGGGGTATGGCTACACCTTC.

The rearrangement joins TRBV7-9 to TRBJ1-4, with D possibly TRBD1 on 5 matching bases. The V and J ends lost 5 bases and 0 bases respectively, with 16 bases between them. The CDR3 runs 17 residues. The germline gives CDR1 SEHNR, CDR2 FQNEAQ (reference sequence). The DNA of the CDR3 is TGTGCCAGCAGCCCCAGACAGCTTTTTACAACTAATGAAAAACTGTTTTTT. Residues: CASSPRQLFTTNEKLFF.

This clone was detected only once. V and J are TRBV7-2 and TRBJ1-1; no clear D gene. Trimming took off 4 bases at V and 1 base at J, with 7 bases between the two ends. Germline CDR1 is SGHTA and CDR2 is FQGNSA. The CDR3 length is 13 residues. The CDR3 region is CASSSRRNTEAFF. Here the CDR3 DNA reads TGTGCCAGCAGCTCCCGGAGGAACACTGAAGCTTTCTTT.

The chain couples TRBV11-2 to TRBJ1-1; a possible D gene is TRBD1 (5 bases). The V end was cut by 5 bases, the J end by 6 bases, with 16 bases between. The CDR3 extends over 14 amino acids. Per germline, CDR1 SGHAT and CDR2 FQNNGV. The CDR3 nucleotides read TGTGCCAGCAGCCAGGTTGGGGGGGGGTCTGAAGCTTTCTTT. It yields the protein CASSQVGGGSEAFF.

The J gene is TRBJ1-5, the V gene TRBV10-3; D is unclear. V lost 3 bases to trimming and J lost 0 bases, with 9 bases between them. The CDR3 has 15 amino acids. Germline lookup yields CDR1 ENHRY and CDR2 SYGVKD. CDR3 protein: CAISERWDSNQPQHF. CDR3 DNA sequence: TGTGCCATCAGTGAAAGGTGGGATAGCAATCAGCCCCAGCATTTT.

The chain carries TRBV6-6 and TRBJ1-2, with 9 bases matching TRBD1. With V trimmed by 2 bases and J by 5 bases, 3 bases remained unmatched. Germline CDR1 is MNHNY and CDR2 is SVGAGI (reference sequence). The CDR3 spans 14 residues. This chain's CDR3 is CASSYADRGYGYTF. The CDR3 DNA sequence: TGTGCCAGCAGTTACGCGGACAGGGGTTATGGCTACACCTTC.

This chain's CDR3 is CASSSRQAQVGPQHF. The CDR3 DNA sequence: TGTGCCAGCAGTTCGAGACAGGCCCAAGTAGGGCCCCAGCATTTT. V is TRBV2 and J is TRBJ1-5, with D tentatively TRBD1 (6 bases). CDR3 length equals 15 residues. Germline V CDR1 and CDR2: SNHLY, FYNNEI. Deletions cut 5 bases from V and 9 bases from J, with 20 bases between.

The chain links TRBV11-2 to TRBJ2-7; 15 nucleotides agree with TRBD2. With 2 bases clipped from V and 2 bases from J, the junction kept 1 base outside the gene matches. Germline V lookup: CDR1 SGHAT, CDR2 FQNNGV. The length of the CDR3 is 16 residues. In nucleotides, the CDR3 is TGTGCCAGCAGCTTATGGACTAGCGGGGGGGCCTACGAGCAGTACTTC. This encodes CASSLWTSGGAYEQYF.

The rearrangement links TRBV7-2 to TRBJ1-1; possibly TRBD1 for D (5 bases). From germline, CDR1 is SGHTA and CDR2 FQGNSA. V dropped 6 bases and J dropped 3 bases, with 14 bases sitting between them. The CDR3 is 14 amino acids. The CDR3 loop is CASRGAGSYTEAFF. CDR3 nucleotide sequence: TGTGCCAGCAGGGGCGCAGGGTCTTACACTGAAGCTTTCTTT.

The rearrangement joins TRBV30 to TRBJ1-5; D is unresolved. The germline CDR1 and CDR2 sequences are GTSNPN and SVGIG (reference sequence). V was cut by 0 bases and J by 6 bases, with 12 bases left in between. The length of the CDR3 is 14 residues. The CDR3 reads CAWSVRGGSQPQHF. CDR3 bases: TGTGCCTGGAGTGTACGGGGTGGGAGTCAGCCCCAGCATTTT.

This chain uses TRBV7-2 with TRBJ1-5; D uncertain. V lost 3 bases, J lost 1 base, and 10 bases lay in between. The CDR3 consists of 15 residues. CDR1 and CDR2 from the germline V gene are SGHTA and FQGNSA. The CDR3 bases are TGTGCCAGCAGCTTGGTCGGTGAGAGCAATCAGCCCCAGCATTTT. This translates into CASSLVGESNQPQHF.

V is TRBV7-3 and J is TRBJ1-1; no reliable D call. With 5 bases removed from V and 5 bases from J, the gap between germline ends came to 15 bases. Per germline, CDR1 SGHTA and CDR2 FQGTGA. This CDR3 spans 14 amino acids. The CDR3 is CASSVGSLGTEAFF. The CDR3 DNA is TGTGCCAGCAGCGTGGGTTCCCTAGGGACTGAAGCTTTCTTT.

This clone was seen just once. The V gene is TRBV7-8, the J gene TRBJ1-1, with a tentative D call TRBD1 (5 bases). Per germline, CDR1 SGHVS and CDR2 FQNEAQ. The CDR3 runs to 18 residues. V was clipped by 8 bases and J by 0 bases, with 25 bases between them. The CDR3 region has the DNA TGTGCCAGCTACAACCCCGGCGGGGGAGGAGGTATGAACACTGAAGCTTTCTTT. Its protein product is CASYNPGGGGGMNTEAFF.

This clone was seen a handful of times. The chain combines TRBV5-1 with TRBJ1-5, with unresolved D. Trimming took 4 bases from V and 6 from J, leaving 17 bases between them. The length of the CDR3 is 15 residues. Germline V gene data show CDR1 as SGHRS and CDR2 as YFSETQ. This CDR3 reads CASSPRPGFTQPQHF. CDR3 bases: TGCGCCAGCAGCCCTCGTCCTGGGTTCACTCAGCCCCAGCATTTT.

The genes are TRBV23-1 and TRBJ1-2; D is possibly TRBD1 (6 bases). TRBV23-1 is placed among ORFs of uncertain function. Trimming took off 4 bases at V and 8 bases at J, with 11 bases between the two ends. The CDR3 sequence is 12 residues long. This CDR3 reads CASSRGGGGYTF. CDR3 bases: TGCGCCAGCAGTCGGGGGGGCGGGGGCTACACCTTC.

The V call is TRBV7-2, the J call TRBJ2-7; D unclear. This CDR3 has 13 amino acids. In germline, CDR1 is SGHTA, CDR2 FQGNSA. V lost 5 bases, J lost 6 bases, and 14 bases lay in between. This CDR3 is CASSVTPTSEQYF. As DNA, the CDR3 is TGTGCCAGCAGCGTAACCCCCACAAGCGAGCAGTACTTC.

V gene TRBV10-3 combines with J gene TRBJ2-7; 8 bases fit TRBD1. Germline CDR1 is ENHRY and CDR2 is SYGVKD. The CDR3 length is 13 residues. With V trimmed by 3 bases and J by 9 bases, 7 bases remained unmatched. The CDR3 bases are TGTGCCATCAGTGATGGGCAGGGGGCGCGGCAGTACTTC. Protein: CAISDGQGARQYF.

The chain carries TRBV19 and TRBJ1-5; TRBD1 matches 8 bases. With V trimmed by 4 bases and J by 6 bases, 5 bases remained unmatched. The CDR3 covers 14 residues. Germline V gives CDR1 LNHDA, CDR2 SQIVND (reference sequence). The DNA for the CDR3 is TGTGCCAGTAGTAAGGGACAGGTTAGTCAGCCCCAGCATTTT. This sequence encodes CASSKGQVSQPQHF. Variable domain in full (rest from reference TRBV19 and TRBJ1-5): DGGITQSPKYLFRKEGQNVTLSCEQNLNHDAMYWYRQDPGQGLRLIYYSQIVNDFQKGDIAEGYSVSREKKESFPLTVTSAQKNPTAFYLCASSKGQVSQPQHFGDGTRLSIL.

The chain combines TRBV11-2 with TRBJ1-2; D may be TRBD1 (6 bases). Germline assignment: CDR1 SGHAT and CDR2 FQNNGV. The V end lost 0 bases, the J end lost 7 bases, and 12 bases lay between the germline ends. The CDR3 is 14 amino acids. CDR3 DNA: TGTGCCAGCAGCTTAGAAAGGCTCAGGGGTGGCTACACCTTC. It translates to CASSLERLRGGYTF.

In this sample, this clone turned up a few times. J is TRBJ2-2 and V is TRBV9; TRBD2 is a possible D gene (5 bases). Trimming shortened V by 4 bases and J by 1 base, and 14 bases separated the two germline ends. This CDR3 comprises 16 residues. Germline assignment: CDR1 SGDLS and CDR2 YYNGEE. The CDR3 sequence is CASSPRAGVNTGELFF. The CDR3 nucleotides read TGTGCCAGCAGCCCCCGTGCCGGGGTGAACACCGGGGAGCTGTTTTTT.

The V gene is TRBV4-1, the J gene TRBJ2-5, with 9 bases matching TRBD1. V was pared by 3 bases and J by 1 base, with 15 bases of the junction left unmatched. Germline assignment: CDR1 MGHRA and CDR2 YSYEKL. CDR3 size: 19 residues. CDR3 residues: CASSQPPGQGAGVQETQYF. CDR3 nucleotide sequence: TGCGCCAGCAGCCAGCCACCGGGACAGGGTGCCGGAGTCCAAGAGACCCAGTACTTC.

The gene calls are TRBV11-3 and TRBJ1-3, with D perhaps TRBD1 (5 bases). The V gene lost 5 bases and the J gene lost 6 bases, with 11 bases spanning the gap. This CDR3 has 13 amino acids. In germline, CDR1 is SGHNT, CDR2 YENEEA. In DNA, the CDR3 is TGTGCCAGCAGCCTAGGGGAATCAAACACCATATATTTT. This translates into CASSLGESNTIYF.

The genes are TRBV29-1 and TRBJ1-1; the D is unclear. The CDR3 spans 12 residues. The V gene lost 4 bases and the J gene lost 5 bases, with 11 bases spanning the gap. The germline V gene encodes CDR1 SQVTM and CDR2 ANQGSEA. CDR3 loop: CSVGRKVTEAFF. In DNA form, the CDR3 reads TGCAGCGTTGGACGGAAAGTTACTGAAGCTTTCTTT.